Shown below are 16 T cell receptor beta chains from a single sample sequenced in a study of T cells in women clearing cervical HPV infection. Here immunoSEQ multiplex PCR was the method, and the copy in TCRdb shows in-frame clones only, minus some. This sample's table has about 41,000 clones. Sample: blood buffy coat. These receptors came from a woman between 18 and 75 years old with a cervical HPV16 infection that either progressed to CIN3+ or cleared (not recorded which).

With respect to this clone: The read terminates 3 residues ahead of where the CDR3 ends, so the germline J gene completes it. This sequence joins TRBV18 and TRBJ2-3, with D possibly TRBD1 on 5 matching bases. The CDR3 loop spans 14 amino acids. CDR1 is KGHSH, CDR2 LQKENI, per germline. The V gene lost 6 bases and the J gene lost 2 bases, with 12 bases spanning the gap. CDR3 DNA (partial): TGTGCCAGCTCCATGACCAGGGACACAGATACG. Protein product: CASSMTRDTDT. The CDR3, in full, reads CASSMTRDTDTQYF. The full variable domain, with the rest looked up from reference TRBV18 and TRBJ2-3, is NAGVMQNPRHLVRRRGQEARLRCSPMKGHSHVYWYRQLPEEGLKFMVYLQKENIIDESGMPKERFSAEFPKEGPSILRIQQVVRGDSAAYFCASSMTRDTDTQYFGPGTRLTVL.

Turning to this clone: The read ends 3 residues shy of where the CDR3 ends; the end is completed using the germline J gene. The genes are TRBV23-1 and TRBJ1-5; no firm D call. TRBV23-1 falls under the ORF class, with uncertain function. The CDR3 length is 15 residues. V was trimmed by 6 bases and J by 0 bases, leaving 12 bases between them. The CDR3 spells CASRSTLYSNQPQHF. Incomplete CDR3 DNA: TGCGCCAGCAGGTCTACCCTGTATAGCAATCAGCCC.

Concerning this clone: The read terminates 3 residues before the CDR3 end, so the remaining end is supplied by the germline J gene. The V and J genes are TRBV19 and TRBJ2-7; D uncertain. V shed 1 base and J shed 3 bases, with 10 bases lying between them. CDR1 and CDR2 (germline): LNHDA, SQIVND (reference sequence). The CDR3 has 14 residues. CDR3 DNA, as far as it was read: TGTGCCAGTAGTATAGGCTCTAGAAACTACGAG. Translation: CASSIGSRNYE. The full-length CDR3 reads as CASSIGSRNYEQYF.

For this clone: From the germline J gene comes the end of the CDR3, since the read stops 3 residues before it. This chain links TRBV2 with TRBJ1-6, with 10 nucleotides matching TRBD1. The trim removed 6 bases at V and 7 bases at J, leaving 3 bases unmatched. Germline values: CDR1 SNHLY, CDR2 FYNNEI. This CDR3 has 14 residues. The CDR3 loop is CASSTGQGNSPLHF. Partial CDR3 DNA: TGTGCCAGCAGCACGGGACAGGGGAATTCACCC.

Points on this clone: The read ends 3 residues before the CDR3 terminus; that terminus is restored from the germline J gene. The J gene is TRBJ2-1, the V gene TRBV12-3 or TRBV12-4; TRBD2 matches 7 bases. The CDR3 totals 16 residues. Trimming cost V 0 bases and J 3 bases; bases outside gene matches: 5. The CDR3 bases that were read are TGTGCCAGCAGTTTAGCCACTAGCGTAAACTACAATGAG. The encoded protein is CASSLATSVNYNE. The entire CDR3 sequence reads CASSLATSVNYNEQFF.

As to this clone: The observed sequence ends 3 residues before the CDR3 terminus, with the missing tail filled in from the germline J gene. The chain combines TRBV4-1 with TRBJ2-1; 7 bases align to TRBD2. CDR1 and CDR2 (germline): MGHRA, YSYEKL. The V gene end was trimmed by 1 base and the J gene end by 2 bases; junction bases not matched to a gene: 8. The CDR3 contains 17 residues. The CDR3 loop is CASSQVPLAEAYNEQFF. CDR3 DNA (partial): TGCGCCAGCAGCCAAGTCCCTCTAGCGGAAGCCTACAATGAG.

With regard to this clone: The read is 3 residues too short to cover the CDR3 end, so that end is filled in from the germline J gene. The rearrangement links TRBV6-4 to TRBJ2-4; TRBD2 aligns across 15 bases. This CDR3 has 17 residues. CDR1 and CDR2 from the germline V gene are MRHNA and SNTAGT. V was clipped by 6 bases and J by 8 bases; unmatched bases: 11. CDR3 protein: CASRDGLAGGPRDIQYF. The CDR3 DNA, read in part, is TGTGCCAGCAGGGACGGACTAGCGGGGGGGCCACGGGACATT.

To note about this clone: Read sequence stops 3 residues before the CDR3 end, and the germline J gene provides the missing end. This chain joins TRBV2 and TRBJ1-3; the match to TRBD1 covers 7 bases. Unmatched junction bases numbered 13, after V lost 8 bases and J lost 6 bases. The CDR3 totals 15 residues. CDR1 is SNHLY and CDR2 is FYNNEI in the germline V gene. CDR3 DNA, as far as it was read: TGTGCCAGCGCGTCACAAAACAGGGGCCTAAACACC. This translates into CASASQNRGLNT. The entire CDR3 protein is CASASQNRGLNTIYF.

Turning to this clone: Read coverage stops 3 residues before the CDR3 terminus; the germline J gene supplies the remainder. The chain couples TRBV18 to TRBJ2-5; the D is unclear. The CDR3 spans 14 residues. The ends were cut back, 3 bases at V and 5 bases at J, with 13 bases in the middle. Germline CDR1 KGHSH, CDR2 LQKENI. CDR3 protein: CASSPSMAGETQYF. The part of the CDR3 DNA that was read is TGTGCCAGCTCACCGAGCATGGCCGGGGAGACC.

With regard to this clone: The read gets to within 3 residues of the CDR3 end, and the germline J gene fills in the rest. This chain joins TRBV5-1 and TRBJ2-6; 7 nucleotides agree with TRBD1. Germline V CDR1 and CDR2: SGHRS, YFSETQ. V gave up 4 bases and J gave up 2 bases; unmatched junction bases: 6. CDR3 size: 16 residues. Incomplete CDR3 DNA: TGCGCCAGCAGCCCGGGCACAGGGGCTGGGGCCAACGTC. It encodes CASSPGTGAGANV. The complete CDR3 sequence is CASSPGTGAGANVLTF.

Remarks on this clone: The read falls 3 residues short of the CDR3 end, and the missing part is taken from the germline J gene. The gene calls are TRBV2 and TRBJ2-5; D might be TRBD1 (6 bases). Germline loops: CDR1 SNHLY, CDR2 FYNNEI. Trimming shortened V by 6 bases and J by 4 bases, and 15 bases separated the two germline ends. This CDR3 is built from 14 residues. This CDR3 reads CASSPRGAGETQYF. CDR3 bases read: TGTGCCAGCAGCCCCAGGGGTGCAGGAGAGACC. The full variable domain, rest sourced from reference TRBV2 and TRBJ2-5, is EPEVTQTPSHQVTQMGQEVILRCVPISNHLYFYWYRQILGQKVEFLVSFYNNEISEKSEIFDDQFSVERPDGSNFTLKIRSTKLEDSAMYFCASSPRGAGETQYFGPGTRLLVL.

The CDR3 sequence: CATPTKAGGITGELFF. CDR3 bases read: TGTGCCACCCCCACAAAGGCAGGGGGCATCACCGGGGAG. V gene TRBV2 combines with J gene TRBJ2-2; 8 nucleotides match TRBD1. From the germline J gene comes the end of the CDR3, since the read stops 3 residues before it. This CDR3 is 16 amino acids long. The trim removed 10 bases at V and 4 bases at J, leaving 14 bases unmatched. The germline gives CDR1 SNHLY, CDR2 FYNNEI.

In regard to this clone: The CDR3 extends 3 residues past the end of the read, so its final part is completed from the germline J gene. V usage is TRBV5-1 and J usage is TRBJ2-5; D is perhaps TRBD2 (5 bases). The CDR3 loop spans 15 amino acids. CDR1 and CDR2 (germline): SGHRS, YFSETQ. Between the trimmed V and J ends, which lost 4 bases and 5 bases, there was a span of 18 bases. The CDR3 bases that were read are TGCGCCAGCAGCCCAGACACCTCGGGGTACGAGACC. This encodes CASSPDTSGYET. The entire CDR3 protein reads CASSPDTSGYETQYF. Full variable domain (outside the CDR3, taken from reference TRBV5-1 and TRBJ2-5): KAGVTQTPRYLIKTRGQQVTLSCSPISGHRSVSWYQQTPGQGLQFLFEYFSETQRNKGNFPGRFSGRQFSNSRSEMNVSTLELGDSALYLCASSPDTSGYETQYFGPGTRLLVL.

CDR3 loop: CASSIDLGETYNEQFF. The CDR3 bases that were read are TGTGCCAGTAGTATAGATCTAGGGGAGACCTACAATGAG. The chain has TRBV19 and TRBJ2-1; tentatively, D is TRBD1 or TRBD2 (5 bases each). The CDR3 extends 3 residues past the end of the read, so its final part is completed from the germline J gene. Trimming cost V 0 bases and J 2 bases, with 11 bases left between them. The CDR3 totals 16 residues. Germline loops: CDR1 LNHDA, CDR2 SQIVND (reference sequence). Full variable domain (missing parts from reference TRBV19 and TRBJ2-1): DGGITQSPKYLFRKEGQNVTLSCEQNLNHDAMYWYRQDPGQGLRLIYYSQIVNDFQKGDIAEGYSVSREKKESFPLTVTSAQKNPTAFYLCASSIDLGETYNEQFFGPGTRLTVL.

On this clone itself: Coverage ceases 3 residues before the CDR3 finishes, and the germline J gene fills in the end. V is TRBV20-1 and J is TRBJ1-4; D not certain. V shed 6 bases and J shed 2 bases, with 13 bases lying between them. The CDR3 is 14 amino acids. Germline V gene lookup returns CDR1 DFQATT and CDR2 SNEGSKA (reference sequence). The covered CDR3 bases are TGCAGTGCCGCCCCAAGGGCGACTAATGAAAAA. It specifies CSAAPRATNEK. The full CDR3 protein is CSAAPRATNEKLFF.

The DNA read from the CDR3 is TGTGCCAGACTTCAGCCAGGGACAGGGAAG. Its protein is CARLQPGTGK. The full CDR3 protein reads CARLQPGTGKAFF. The rearrangement joins TRBV2 to TRBJ1-1; 9 positions match TRBD1. The CDR3 end lies 3 residues beyond the end of the read and is filled in from the germline J gene. CDR3 length equals 13 residues. Germline-derived CDR1 and CDR2 are SNHLY and FYNNEI. The full variable domain, completed using reference TRBV2 and TRBJ1-1, is EPEVTQTPSHQVTQMGQEVILRCVPISNHLYFYWYRQILGQKVEFLVSFYNNEISEKSEIFDDQFSVERPDGSNFTLKIRSTKLEDSAMYFCARLQPGTGKAFFGQGTRLTVV.